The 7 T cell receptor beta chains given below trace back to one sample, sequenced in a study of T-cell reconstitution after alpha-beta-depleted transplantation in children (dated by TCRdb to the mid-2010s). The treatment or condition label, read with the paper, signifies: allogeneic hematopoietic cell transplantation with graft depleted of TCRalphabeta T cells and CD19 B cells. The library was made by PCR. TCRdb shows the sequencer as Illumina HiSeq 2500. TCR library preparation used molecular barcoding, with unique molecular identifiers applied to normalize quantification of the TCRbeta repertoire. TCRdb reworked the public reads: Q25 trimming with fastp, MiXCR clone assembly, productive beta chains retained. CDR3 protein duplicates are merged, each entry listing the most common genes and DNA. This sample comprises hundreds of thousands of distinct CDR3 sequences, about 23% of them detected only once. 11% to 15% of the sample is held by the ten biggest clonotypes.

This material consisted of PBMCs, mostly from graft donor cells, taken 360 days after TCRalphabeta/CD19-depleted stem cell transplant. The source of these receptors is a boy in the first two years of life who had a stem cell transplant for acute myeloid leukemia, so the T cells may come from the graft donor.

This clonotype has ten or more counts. The CDR3 DNA sequence: TGTGCCAGCAGCTTAACCACGACAGAAAACATTCAGTACTTC. This gives the protein CASSLTTTENIQYF. The chain recombines TRBV7-3 with TRBJ2-4; D is perhaps TRBD1 (5 bases). Trimming took off 0 bases at V and 5 bases at J, with 8 bases between the two ends. The CDR3 has 14 residues. Germline loops: CDR1 SGHTA, CDR2 FQGTGA.

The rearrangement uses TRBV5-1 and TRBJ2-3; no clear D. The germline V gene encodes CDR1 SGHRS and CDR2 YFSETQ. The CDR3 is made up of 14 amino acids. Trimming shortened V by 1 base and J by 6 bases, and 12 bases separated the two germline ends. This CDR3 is CASSLIQAADTQYF. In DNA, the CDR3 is TGCGCCAGCAGCTTGATTCAGGCGGCGGATACGCAGTATTTT.

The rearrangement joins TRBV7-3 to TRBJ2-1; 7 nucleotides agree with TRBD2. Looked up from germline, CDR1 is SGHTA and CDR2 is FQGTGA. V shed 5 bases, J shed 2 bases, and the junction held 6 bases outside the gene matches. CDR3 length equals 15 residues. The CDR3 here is CASSPGLVPYNEQFF. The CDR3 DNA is TGTGCCAGCAGCCCCGGACTAGTCCCCTACAATGAGCAGTTCTTC.

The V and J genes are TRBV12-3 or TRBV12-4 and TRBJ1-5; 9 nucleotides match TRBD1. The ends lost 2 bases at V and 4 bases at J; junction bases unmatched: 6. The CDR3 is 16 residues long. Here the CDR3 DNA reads TGTGCCAGCAGTTTAAGGGGGGACAGGGAGAATCAGCCCCAGCATTTT. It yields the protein CASSLRGDRENQPQHF.

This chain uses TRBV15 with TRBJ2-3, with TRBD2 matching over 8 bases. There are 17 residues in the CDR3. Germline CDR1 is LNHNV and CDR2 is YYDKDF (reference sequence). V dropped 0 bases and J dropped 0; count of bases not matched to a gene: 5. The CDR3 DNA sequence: TGTGCCACCAGCAGAGATCGAGCGGGGGCTAGCACAGATACGCAGTATTTT. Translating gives CATSRDRAGASTDTQYF.

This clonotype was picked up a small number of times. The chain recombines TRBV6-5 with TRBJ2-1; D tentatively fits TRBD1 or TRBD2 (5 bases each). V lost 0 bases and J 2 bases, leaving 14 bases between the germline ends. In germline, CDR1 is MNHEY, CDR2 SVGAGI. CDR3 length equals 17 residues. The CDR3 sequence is CASSYSTGPLTYNEQFF. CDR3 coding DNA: TGTGCCAGCAGTTACTCCACGGGACCCCTGACCTACAATGAGCAGTTCTTC.

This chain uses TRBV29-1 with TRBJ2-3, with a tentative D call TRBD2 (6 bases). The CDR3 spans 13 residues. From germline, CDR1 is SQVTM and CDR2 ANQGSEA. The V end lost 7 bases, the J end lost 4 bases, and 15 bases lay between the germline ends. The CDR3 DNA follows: TGCAGCGGGCTTGGCGGGGAGGCAGATACGCAGTATTTT. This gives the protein CSGLGGEADTQYF.